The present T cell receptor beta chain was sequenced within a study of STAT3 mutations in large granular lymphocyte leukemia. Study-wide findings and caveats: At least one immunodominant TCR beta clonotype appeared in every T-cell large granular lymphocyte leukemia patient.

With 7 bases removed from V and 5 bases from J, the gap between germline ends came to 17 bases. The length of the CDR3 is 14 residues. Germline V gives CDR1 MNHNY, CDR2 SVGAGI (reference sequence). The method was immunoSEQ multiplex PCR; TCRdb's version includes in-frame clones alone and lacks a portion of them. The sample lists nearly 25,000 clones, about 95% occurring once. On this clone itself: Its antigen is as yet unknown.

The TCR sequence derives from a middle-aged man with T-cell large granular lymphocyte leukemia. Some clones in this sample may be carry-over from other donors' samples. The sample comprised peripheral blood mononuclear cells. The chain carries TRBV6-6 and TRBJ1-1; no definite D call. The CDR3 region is CASTQEGGWTEAFF. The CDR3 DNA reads TGTGCCAGCACTCAAGAGGGTGGGTGGACTGAAGCTTTCTTT.